This record concerns one T cell receptor beta chain sequence. Here immunoSEQ multiplex PCR was the method, and the copy in TCRdb shows in-frame clones only, minus some. The sample lists some 43,000 clones, roughly 80% occurring once. This specimen belongs to a study of T cells in tumors after PD-1 blockade. Study information: Prior checkpoint blockade, systemic immunosuppressant use, or anti-cancer therapy within 4 weeks excluded patients.

Trimming took off 1 base at V and 3 bases at J, with 10 bases between the two ends. This CDR3 comprises 14 residues. The germline gives CDR1 WNHNN, CDR2 SYGVQD (reference sequence). The chain joins TRBV10-1 to TRBJ2-7; D remains ambiguous. Material: PBMCs, obtained before anti-PD-1 treatment. The TCR comes from a human donor with basal cell carcinoma. The CDR3: CASSEYEHHYEQYF. The CDR3 nucleotides are TGCGCCAGCAGTGAGTACGAACACCACTACGAGCAGTACTTC.